This T cell receptor (beta chain) was captured by sequencing in a study of blood T cell repertoires in COVID-19. Germline V gene lookup returns CDR1 MDHEN and CDR2 SYDVKM. V was clipped by 6 bases and J by 1 base, with 6 bases between them. The CDR3 totals 12 residues. This clone was seen a handful of times. Method: immunoSEQ multiplex PCR; TCRdb's copy keeps in-frame clones and lacks some. The data show 300,000 to 400,000 clones, with 80% to 90% seen just once and 5% to 6% held by the top ten. The chain carries TRBV28 and TRBJ1-1; D unclear. The material sequenced was PBMCs or T cells enriched from blood (not recorded which). The TCR comes from a man younger than 45 who had recovered from COVID-19. The CDR3 here is CASRTGNTEAFF. The DNA for the CDR3 is TGTGCCAGCAGGACGGGGAACACTGAAGCTTTCTTT.